This T cell receptor (beta chain) emerged from a study of shared clonotypes between healthy human individuals (dated by TCRdb to 2019 to 2021). For the wider study: Two women and three men aged 18 to 49 years were included in the cohort. Per donor, three plates each were used for CD4 naive and CD4 memory, two for CD8 naive, and one for CD8 memory. The study deeply sequenced blood TCR repertoires of about 5 healthy adults to estimate repertoire size and the extent of clonotype sharing between individuals. To increase sequencing depth and limit assay-specific biases, different laboratories used diverse techniques to prepare libraries and sequence TCR repertoires. Per donor, leukapheresis produced somewhere between about 0.8 and 9 billion PBMCs.

What the authors observed across the whole study: Because the study included a small number of donors, the genetic and exposure-history diversity represented was limited. Pairwise subsampling led to the expectation that sequencing depth would affect the degree of clonotype sharing among donors. Sampling was limited to blood, and TCR repertoires in tissue likely differ from TCR repertoires in blood. Compared with non-shared clonotypes, the clonotypes found in all four sorted-subset donors had higher generation probabilities. Even with the large sequencing depth, rarefaction of the sorted-subset datasets indicated that sequencing was incomplete. Sharing across a handful of donors was observed for around 4.8% of naive CD4, 3% to 4% of naive CD8, 2.3% of memory CD4, and over 0.3% of memory CD8 clonotypes. Naive subsets generally had larger estimated clonotype richness than memory subsets.

With regard to this clone: This receptor's antigen is unknown. Base-call qualities are not available, and no considerably larger clone is one nucleotide away.

CDR1 and CDR2 are read off the germline V gene (reference sequence) as SEHNR and FQNEAQ. The CDR3, from cysteine to phenylalanine, totals 12 residues. The DNA shown is the 36-base CDR3, in frame from base 1. Trimming removed 5 bases from V and 4 bases from J, leaving 7 bases between the germline ends. TCR CDR3 regions were amplified from genomic DNA by multiplex PCR using the deep immunoSEQ assay. Extracted genomic DNA from each cell subset was spread evenly across all wells of several immunoSEQ 96-well plates, with each plate serving as a replicate. For sorted subsets, approximately 200 ng of genomic DNA, equivalent to around 30,000 T cell genomes, went into each replicate PCR. Purified libraries were quantified with a Qubit 3.0 fluorometer, sized on a Bioanalyzer 2100, and re-quantified with the KAPA Library Quantification kit. Every immunoSEQ 96-well plate was sequenced on a dedicated single-read 150-cycle Illumina NextSeq 550 flow cell. The paper's data handling went like this. Because the immunoSEQ output included only junctional sequences and no quality scores, the filtering could not be the same as the filtering used for full-length reads. To assign V/J genes and CDR3, sequences were annotated against IMGT germline references using PyIR, a Python wrapper for IgBLAST v1.9. Any read was removed if the V/J assignment was weak (E-value above 1e-6), the CDR3 was missing, or the read contained stop codons, out-of-frame junctions, or ambiguous translated residues. A V3J clonotype was defined by an identical inferred V gene, J gene, and CDR3 amino acid sequence. The percentage overlap between two repertoires was calculated by dividing the number of shared unique clonotypes by the size of the smaller repertoire. Repertoire richness was assessed with RTK rarefaction, the Chao1 estimator, and Recon v2.1 estimates of unobserved clonotypes. Generation probabilities were computed with OLGA for all TCRbeta clonotypes obtained by the gDNA method from four donors. The clones in this table, taken by TCRdb from immuneACCESS, are in-frame only. Not every clone is retained; where verified, under half of the shortfall comes from an unresolved V gene, and the cause of the rest is unknown. V and J calls and clone size follow that table, whereas D and trimming were derived from the DNA. For this sample there are 800,000 or so clones; 90% to 97% appear just once. The ten largest clonotypes hold about 0.25% of the sample.

CD8 naive samples were CD45RO-negative cells positively selected for CCR7, giving a CD45RA+CCR7+ population that excluded TemRA cells. The donors were healthy, HIV-negative adults who had no recently reported acute infections or vaccinations. Every donor was a Caucasian adult residing in Nashville, Tennessee, USA. Blood was obtained by leukapheresis, after which PBMCs were separated by Ficoll-Histopaque density gradient centrifugation and cryopreserved in liquid nitrogen vapor phase. Analytical flow cytometry was used to check the purity and quantity of each magnetically sorted T cell population. Each sorted fraction had its genomic DNA isolated and then quantified by UV absorbance on a Nanodrop 2000c.

The source of this sequence is a man in his thirties or forties in good health. Sequenced: naive CD8+ T cells sorted from blood. The meaning of the sample's cell subset or site label: CD45RA+CCR7+. In this chain, TRBV7-9 is recombined with TRBJ2-3, with the D gene not confidently named. CDR3 protein: CASSLWADTQYF. In nucleotides, the sequence is TGTGCCAGCAGCCTATGGGCAGATACGCAGTATTTT.